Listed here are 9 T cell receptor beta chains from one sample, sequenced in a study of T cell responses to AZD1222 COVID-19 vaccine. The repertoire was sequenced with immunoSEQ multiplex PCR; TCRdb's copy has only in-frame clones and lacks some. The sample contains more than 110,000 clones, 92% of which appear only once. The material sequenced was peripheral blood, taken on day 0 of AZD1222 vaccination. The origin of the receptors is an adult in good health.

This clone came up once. The CDR3 nucleotides read TGCAGCGGGTCCCAGGGTACTGAAGCTTTCTTT. Protein: CSGSQGTEAFF. The chain has TRBV29-1 and TRBJ1-1; maybe TRBD1 (5 bases). The length of the CDR3 is 11 residues. Germline V gene sequence: CDR1 SQVTM, CDR2 ANQGSEA. Trimming pared 7 bases from V and 5 bases from J, leaving 11 bases between.

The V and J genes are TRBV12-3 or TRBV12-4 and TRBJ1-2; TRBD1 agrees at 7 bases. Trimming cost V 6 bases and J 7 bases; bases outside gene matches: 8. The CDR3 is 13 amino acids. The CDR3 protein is CASSRDRVAGYTF. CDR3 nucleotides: TGTGCCAGCAGCCGCGACAGGGTTGCTGGCTACACCTTC.

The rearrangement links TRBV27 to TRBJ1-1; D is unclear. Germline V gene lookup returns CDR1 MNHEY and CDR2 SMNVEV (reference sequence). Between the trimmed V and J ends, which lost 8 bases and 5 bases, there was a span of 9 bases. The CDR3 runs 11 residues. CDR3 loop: CASVRATEAFF. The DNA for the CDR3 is TGTGCCAGCGTACGGGCTACTGAAGCTTTCTTT.

The CDR3 sequence: CASSPAGSTANYGYTF. For the CDR3, the DNA is TGTGCCAGCAGCCCGGCTGGGTCGACAGCTAACTATGGCTACACCTTC. The chain links TRBV3-1 (or the pseudogene TRBV3-2) to TRBJ1-2, with a weak D call TRBD1 (5 bases). CDR3 length: 16 residues. Germline CDR1 is LGHDT and CDR2 is YNNKEL (reference sequence). V was trimmed by 4 bases and J by 0 bases, leaving 15 bases between them.

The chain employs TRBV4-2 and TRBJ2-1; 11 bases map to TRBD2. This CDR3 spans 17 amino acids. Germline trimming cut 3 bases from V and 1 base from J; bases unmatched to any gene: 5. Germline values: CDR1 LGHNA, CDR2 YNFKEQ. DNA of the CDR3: TGTGCCAGCAGCCAGGGACTAGCGGCTGCTTCCTACAATGAGCAGTTCTTC. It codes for CASSQGLAAASYNEQFF.

In DNA, the CDR3 is TGCGCCAGCAGCCCGGGGACAGGGCTCTACACCTTC. It codes for CASSPGTGLYTF. V gene TRBV5-1 combines with J gene TRBJ1-2; 9 bases map to TRBD1. Per germline, CDR1 SGHRS and CDR2 YFSETQ. The V and J ends lost 4 bases and 10 bases, in that order; junction bases with no gene match: 5. The CDR3 length is 12 residues.

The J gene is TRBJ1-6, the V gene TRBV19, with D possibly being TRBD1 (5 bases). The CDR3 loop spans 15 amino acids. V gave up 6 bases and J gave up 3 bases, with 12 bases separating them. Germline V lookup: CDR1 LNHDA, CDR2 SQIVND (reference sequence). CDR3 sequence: CASREGRFYNSPLHF. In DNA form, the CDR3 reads TGTGCCAGTAGGGAGGGGCGCTTCTATAATTCACCCCTCCACTTT.

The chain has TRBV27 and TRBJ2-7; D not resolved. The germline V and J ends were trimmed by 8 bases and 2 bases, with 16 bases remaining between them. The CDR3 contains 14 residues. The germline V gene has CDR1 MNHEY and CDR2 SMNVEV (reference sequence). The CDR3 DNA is TGTGCCAGCTCCTCGTCGGGCGGACCCTACGAGCAGTACTTC. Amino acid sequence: CASSSSGGPYEQYF.

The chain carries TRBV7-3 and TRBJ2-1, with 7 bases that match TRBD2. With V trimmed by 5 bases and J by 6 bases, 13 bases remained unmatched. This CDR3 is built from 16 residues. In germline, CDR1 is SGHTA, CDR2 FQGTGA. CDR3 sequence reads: CASSRVGGGPFNEQFF. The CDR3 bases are TGTGCCAGCAGCCGAGTTGGGGGAGGGCCCTTCAATGAGCAGTTCTTC.